This T cell receptor (beta chain) was captured by sequencing in a study of T cells in localized non-small cell lung cancer. As concerns this clone: Its antigen is currently unknown.

The protocol was immunoSEQ multiplex PCR, while the TCRdb copy is restricted to in-frame clones and leaves out a portion. The sample lists almost 40,000 clones; 86% were seen once. Study conclusions and caveats: Uninvolved adjacent lung, not tumor, had the highest T cell clonality.

This TCR was recovered from a male donor aged 60 or older with stage II lung adenocarcinoma. Sequencing was performed on peripheral blood mononuclear cells, taken before any cancer treatment.

The CDR3 loop is CASSFPLGRELFF. The CDR3 DNA reads as TGTGCCAGCAGCTTCCCCCTGGGCAGGGAGCTGTTTTTT. The chain carries TRBV5-5 and TRBJ2-2; no reliable D call. V dropped 2 bases and J dropped 9 bases, with 11 bases sitting between them. This CDR3 contains 13 residues. In germline, CDR1 is SGHKS, CDR2 YYEKEE (reference sequence). Looking up the rest from reference TRBV5-5 and TRBJ2-2 gives the full variable domain: DAGVTQSPTHLIKTRGQQVTLRCSPISGHKSVSWYQQVLGQGPQFIFQYYEKEERGRGNFPDRFSARQFPNYSSELNVNALLLGDSALYLCASSFPLGRELFFGEGSRLTVL.